The sequence of this T cell receptor (beta chain) was determined in a study of blood T cell repertoires in COVID-19. For the study at large: Researchers got acute and convalescent COVID-19 samples from the United States, Italy and Spain. Sample material is recorded as cDNA or gDNA derived from T cells, B-cell-depleted T cells, or PBMCs.

Libraries were prepared by immunoSEQ multiplex PCR; TCRdb keeps only in-frame clonotypes and omits some of them. The data hold about 200,000 clones, with roughly 81% observed a single time. The table lists this clone with a few counts. The CDR3 totals 14 residues. Germline V gene sequence: CDR1 MNHEY, CDR2 SVGAGI. The V end was cut by 7 bases, the J end by 5 bases, with 17 bases between. V is TRBV6-5 and J is TRBJ1-1; D possibly corresponds to TRBD1 (6 bases). The source material was peripheral blood. This TCR derives from a woman older than 75 with acute or convalescent COVID-19. The DNA of the CDR3 is TGTGCCAGCAACCCACAGGGTACAGGGACTGAAGCTTTCTTT. This translates into CASNPQGTGTEAFF.